The 24 T cell receptor beta chains below all came from one sample that was sequenced in a study of blood T cell repertoires in COVID-19. Method: immunoSEQ multiplex PCR; TCRdb's copy keeps in-frame clones and lacks some. The top ten clones hold approximately 7.3% of a sample with roughly 170,000 clones, approximately 84% of them seen once. Input material: peripheral blood. These receptor sequences come from a human donor in a cohort sampled during active COVID-19.

The rearrangement joins TRBV4-2 to TRBJ1-1; a possible D gene is TRBD1 (5 bases). V lost 2 bases, J lost 1 base, and 11 bases lay in between. The length of the CDR3 is 15 residues. From germline, CDR1 is LGHNA and CDR2 YNFKEQ. CDR3 in DNA: TGTGCCAGCAGCCAACCGGCCGGGGGGAACACTGAAGCTTTCTTT. Amino acid sequence: CASSQPAGGNTEAFF.

In DNA form, the CDR3 reads TGTGCCAGCAGGATATCGACAGGGGAAGGGACTGAAGCTTTCTTT. Protein: CASRISTGEGTEAFF. The chain carries TRBV7-2 and TRBJ1-1; 8 nucleotides agree with TRBD1. The CDR3 sequence is 15 residues long. V lost 6 bases and J lost 5; bases outside the gene matches: 11. Per germline, CDR1 SGHTA and CDR2 FQGNSA.

The V and J genes are TRBV18 and TRBJ2-3; TRBD2 matches at 7 bases. This CDR3 contains 15 residues. With 2 bases clipped from V and 4 bases from J, the junction kept 6 bases outside the gene matches. CDR1 and CDR2 (germline): KGHSH, LQKENI. The DNA of the CDR3 is TGTGCCAGCTCACCAATTGGACTAGGCGCAGATACGCAGTATTTT. This sequence encodes CASSPIGLGADTQYF.

The chain joins TRBV4-1 to TRBJ2-6; 8 positions match TRBD1. The CDR3 consists of 18 residues. The germline CDR1 and CDR2 sequences are MGHRA and YSYEKL. J lost 0 bases, V lost 1 base, and 5 bases had no gene match. The CDR3 nucleotides are TGCGCCAGCAGCCAAGGGGACAGGTGGAGCTCTGGGGCCAACGTCCTGACTTTC. This codes for CASSQGDRWSSGANVLTF.

The rearrangement uses TRBV5-6 and TRBJ2-7; 8 nucleotides match TRBD1. J was trimmed by 3 bases and V by 5 bases; bases with no gene match: 4. Germline loops: CDR1 SGHDT, CDR2 YYEEEE. CDR3 length: 13 residues. CDR3 amino acids: CASSSTGDYEQYF. The CDR3 DNA is TGTGCCAGCAGTTCGACAGGGGACTACGAGCAGTACTTC.

This clone came up a few times. The chain links TRBV27 to TRBJ2-7; 7 bases agree with TRBD1. This CDR3 spans 12 amino acids. CDR1 and CDR2 (germline): MNHEY, SMNVEV (reference sequence). V lost 5 bases to trimming and J lost 5 bases; unmatched junction nucleotides: 3. The CDR3: CASSVTGHEQYF. The CDR3 coding sequence is TGTGCCAGCAGTGTGACAGGGCACGAGCAGTACTTC.

The chain combines TRBV2 with TRBJ1-4, with D perhaps TRBD1 (5 bases). Germline CDR1 and CDR2: SNHLY and FYNNEI. The CDR3 totals 13 residues. The CDR3 DNA reads TGTGCTTCAAAGGGGTTCTCTAATGAAAAACTGTTTTTT. Residues: CASKGFSNEKLFF.

The V call is TRBV18, the J call TRBJ2-3; 9 bases line up with TRBD2. The CDR3 has 15 residues. J lost 2 bases, V lost 3 bases, and 3 bases had no gene match. Germline V gives CDR1 KGHSH, CDR2 LQKENI. The chain's CDR3 is CASSPLAGDTDTQYF. CDR3 in DNA: TGTGCCAGCTCACCCTTAGCGGGGGACACAGATACGCAGTATTTT.

The V gene is TRBV3-1 (or the pseudogene TRBV3-2), the J gene TRBJ1-1; 11 bases align to TRBD1. The CDR3 runs 17 residues. The V segment lost 2 bases and the J segment 2 bases; nucleotides outside the gene matches: 7. In germline, CDR1 is LGHDT, CDR2 YNNKEL (reference sequence). The CDR3 region has the DNA TGTGCCAGCAGCCAATGGACAGGGGGCGGAGGAAACACTGAAGCTTTCTTT. It codes for CASSQWTGGGGNTEAFF.

The J gene is TRBJ1-3, the V gene TRBV19; 9 bases fit TRBD1. CDR1 and CDR2 (germline): LNHDA, SQIVND (reference sequence). The CDR3 spans 14 residues. Trimming at V came to 8 bases and at J to 5 bases, leaving 7 bases not matched to a gene. CDR3 DNA: TGTGCCAGTTTCGGACAGGGGCGGAGAAACACCATATATTTT. Translation gives CASFGQGRRNTIYF.

The CDR3 loop reads CASSSGQASPLHF. DNA of the CDR3: TGTGCCAGCAGCTCAGGACAGGCCTCACCCCTCCACTTT. This chain connects TRBV7-2 to TRBJ1-6, with 7 bases lining up with TRBD1. The CDR3 loop spans 13 amino acids. From germline, CDR1 is SGHTA and CDR2 FQGNSA. The J segment lost 10 bases and the V segment lost 4 bases, leaving 4 bases of the junction unmatched.

The chain uses TRBV5-1 and TRBJ2-5; TRBD1 matches 12 bases. This CDR3 has 15 residues. V shed 4 bases, J shed 5 bases, and the junction held 6 bases outside the gene matches. The germline V gene encodes CDR1 SGHRS and CDR2 YFSETQ. The CDR3 protein is CASSPWDRGLETQYF. The CDR3 coding sequence is TGCGCCAGCAGCCCCTGGGACAGGGGGCTTGAGACCCAGTACTTC.

The chain combines TRBV19 with TRBJ2-7; 9 bases align to TRBD1. The CDR3 sequence is 14 residues long. Germline V gives CDR1 LNHDA, CDR2 SQIVND (reference sequence). J lost 3 bases, V lost 5 bases, and 5 bases had no gene match. The CDR3 sequence is CASSQPGQGYEQYF. As DNA, the CDR3 is TGTGCCAGTAGTCAACCGGGACAGGGCTACGAGCAGTACTTC.

The V and J genes are TRBV18 and TRBJ1-1, with 8 positions matching TRBD1. The CDR3 is 15 residues long. Germline loops: CDR1 KGHSH, CDR2 LQKENI. The V segment lost 5 bases and the J segment 4 bases; nucleotides outside the gene matches: 9. CDR3 protein: CASSVKQGDGTEAFF. DNA of the CDR3: TGTGCCAGCTCAGTCAAACAGGGGGACGGCACTGAAGCTTTCTTT.

This chain joins TRBV19 and TRBJ2-2; TRBD1 might be the D (7 bases). CDR1 is LNHDA, CDR2 SQIVND, per germline (reference sequence). V lost 3 bases to trimming and J lost 6 bases, with 14 bases between them. The CDR3 spans 15 residues. The CDR3 loop reads CASSIGRGVAGELFF. CDR3 DNA sequence: TGTGCCAGTAGTATCGGCAGGGGGGTGGCCGGGGAGCTGTTTTTT.

This chain joins TRBV20-1 and TRBJ1-1, with a possible D match to TRBD1 (6 bases). Trimming took off 3 bases at V and 3 bases at J, with 11 bases between the two ends. In germline, CDR1 is DFQATT, CDR2 SNEGSKA (reference sequence). This CDR3 has 13 residues. The CDR3 nucleotides are TGCAGTGCTAGTCGGGGGGCAGACACTGAAGCTTTCTTT. It encodes CSASRGADTEAFF.

The chain carries TRBV7-9 and TRBJ1-3; D remains ambiguous. The ends were cut back, 2 bases at V and 0 bases at J, with 5 bases in the middle. CDR3 length: 14 amino acids. Germline CDR1 and CDR2: SEHNR and FQNEAQ (reference sequence). DNA for the CDR3: TGTGCCAGCAGCTTATACGGCTCTGGAAACACCATATATTTT. Residues: CASSLYGSGNTIYF.

This chain connects TRBV7-8 to TRBJ2-7; D might be TRBD2 (5 bases). The CDR3 runs 14 residues. Germline CDR1 is SGHVS and CDR2 is FQNEAQ. V lost 2 bases to trimming and J lost 3 bases, with 11 bases between them. CDR3 bases: TGTGCCAGCAGCTTACTCGGGAACAACTACGAGCAGTACTTC. Protein product: CASSLLGNNYEQYF.

The CDR3 bases are TGTGCCAGCAGCTCACCGAAGACAGGGATAGAAAGGTTGGGTAACTCTGAAGCTTTCTTT. It codes for CASSSPKTGIERLGNSEAFF. The genes are TRBV7-8 and TRBJ1-1; 7 bases line up with TRBD1. Germline V gene sequence: CDR1 SGHVS, CDR2 FQNEAQ. CDR3 size: 20 residues. Unmatched junction bases numbered 26, after V lost 4 bases and J lost 6 bases.

The chain carries TRBV7-3 and TRBJ2-3, with TRBD2 matching 9 bases. This CDR3 is 17 amino acids long. Germline CDR1 and CDR2: SGHTA and FQGTGA. Germline trimming cut 5 bases from V and 6 bases from J; bases unmatched to any gene: 15. The CDR3 protein is CASSPSSGVGEVDTQYF. The DNA for the CDR3 is TGTGCCAGCAGCCCTTCTAGCGGGGTGGGGGAAGTGGATACGCAGTATTTT.

V usage is TRBV16 and J usage is TRBJ2-7, with 7 positions matching TRBD1. Trimming cost V 4 bases and J 5 bases; bases outside gene matches: 8. This CDR3 spans 14 amino acids. Germline CDR1 reads KGHSY; CDR2 reads FQNENV. CDR3 in amino acids: CASSRPGQHHEQYF. As DNA, the CDR3 is TGTGCCAGCAGCCGCCCGGGACAGCATCACGAGCAGTACTTC.

The chain has TRBV10-3 and TRBJ1-5, with TRBD1 matching 7 bases. The trim removed 0 bases at V and 6 bases at J, leaving 14 bases unmatched. This CDR3 has 18 amino acids. Germline CDR1 ENHRY, CDR2 SYGVKD. CDR3 loop: CAISESLLQKRDSQPQHF. The CDR3 DNA sequence: TGTGCCATCAGTGAGTCCTTATTGCAAAAACGGGACAGTCAGCCCCAGCATTTT.

The rearrangement links TRBV6-5 to TRBJ2-2; D not resolved. The V gene lost 6 bases and the J gene lost 2 bases, with 10 bases spanning the gap. Per germline, CDR1 MNHEY and CDR2 SVGAGI. The CDR3 has 14 amino acids. The CDR3 DNA is TGTGCCAGCAGACGTACAGTTAACACCGGGGAGCTGTTTTTT. Translating gives CASRRTVNTGELFF.

The chain recombines TRBV5-1 with TRBJ2-5; 7 nucleotides line up with TRBD1. The CDR3 extends over 14 amino acids. V shed 7 bases, J shed 2 bases, and the junction held 8 bases outside the gene matches. CDR1 and CDR2 from the germline V gene are SGHRS and YFSETQ. CDR3 coding DNA: TGCGCCAGCCATACTCGGACAGGACAAGAGACCCAGTACTTC. Amino acids: CASHTRTGQETQYF. Filled out from reference TRBV5-1 and TRBJ2-5, the complete variable domain reads KAGVTQTPRYLIKTRGQQVTLSCSPISGHRSVSWYQQTPGQGLQFLFEYFSETQRNKGNFPGRFSGRQFSNSRSEMNVSTLELGDSALYLCASHTRTGQETQYFGPGTRLLVL.